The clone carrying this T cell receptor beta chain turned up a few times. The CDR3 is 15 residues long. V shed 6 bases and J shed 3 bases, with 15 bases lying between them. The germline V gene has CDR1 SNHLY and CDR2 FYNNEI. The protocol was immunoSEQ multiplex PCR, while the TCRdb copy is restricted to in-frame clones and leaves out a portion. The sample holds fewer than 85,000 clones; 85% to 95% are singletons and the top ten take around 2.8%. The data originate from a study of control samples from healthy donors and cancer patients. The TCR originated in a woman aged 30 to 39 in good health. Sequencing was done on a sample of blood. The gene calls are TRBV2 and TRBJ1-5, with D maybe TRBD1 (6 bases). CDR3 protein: CASSLSQGSNQPQHF. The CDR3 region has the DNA TGTGCCAGCAGCCTATCTCAGGGGTCCAATCAGCCCCAGCATTTT.